Detailed here is one T cell receptor beta chain. Its antigen remains unidentified. This entry comes from a study of T cells expressing NK-cell markers. Study in general: Each TCR beta repertoire originated in sorted T cells that were CD3+CD56+NKG2C+, CD3+CD56+NKG2C- or CD3+CD56-NKG2C+. In the group of eight sequenced donors, seven were HCMV-seropositive and one was seronegative. Study-wide results and limits: Dominant NKG2C+ clonotypes in roughly 6 donors made up roughly 1.0-8% of CD8+ T cells.

TCR beta cDNA was made by 5'RACE template switching with UMIs. TCRdb reprocessed the 5' RACE reads and stores each CDR3 protein as one record, lacking DNA. This sample's clone table lists about 460,000 distinct CDR3 sequences. Germline V gene data show CDR1 as SGHDT and CDR2 as YYEEEE. This CDR3 region has 14 residues. The chain joins TRBV5-6 to TRBJ1-2; TCRdb indicates TRBD1, and absent DNA this call remains unverified. This TCR was sampled from a woman aged 45 to 65 in good health. Source material: blood T cells: a sorted CD56 or NKG2C T cell subset, CD4+ or CD8+ T cells, or bulk PBMC T cells (not recorded which). CDR3 in amino acids: CASTPRGRNYGYTF.